This TCR beta chain is from a study of beta chain features in type 1 diabetes. With respect to this clone: Its specificity is not known.

Every isolated RNA sample was fully reverse transcribed, so sequencing captured expressed TCRB transcripts. Measured with immunoSEQ multiplex PCR; TCRdb has only the in-frame clones, and not every one. The table shows around 40,000 clones, with 66% occurring only once. CD4+ naive, central memory, regulatory and stem cell-like memory cells were sorted via CD45RO/CCR7/CD25/CD127/CD95/CD27. General observations from the study: When Type 1 diabetes patients were examined, their TCRB CDR3s proved moderately but significantly shorter in all four CD4+ subsets.

Sequences were obtained from Tregs from blood. The receptor comes from a man younger than 45 with type 1 diabetes. Some clones in this sample may be carry-over from other donors' samples.

CDR3 amino acids: CASSLVGGSIGEQYF. The CDR3, as DNA: TGCGCCAGCAGCTTGGTTGGCGGGAGCATCGGGGAGCAGTACTTC. This rearrangement joins TRBV5-1 to TRBJ2-7; the match to TRBD2 covers 7 bases. The CDR3 sequence is 15 residues long. The ends lost 0 bases at V and 7 bases at J; junction bases unmatched: 10. CDR1 SGHRS and CDR2 YFSETQ come from the germline V gene.